A single T cell receptor beta chain is shown here with its context. The data are from a study of blood T cell repertoires in COVID-19. Original methodology: For nucleated cells, counts were estimated from reference gene primer amplification. Assay used: immunoSEQ multiplex PCR; TCRdb lists only in-frame clones, some missing. V, J and clone size are those of that table, while D and trimming were read from the DNA. The sample consists of roughly 90,000 clones, less than 85% of them appearing once. V dropped 6 bases and J dropped 4 bases, with 19 bases sitting between them. The CDR3 spans 15 residues. Germline V gives CDR1 SGHVS, CDR2 FNYEAQ.

Source material: peripheral blood. The TCR sequence derives from a woman aged 70-85 years with acute or convalescent COVID-19. The rearrangement uses TRBV7-6 and TRBJ2-7; D possibly corresponds to TRBD2 (6 bases). In DNA form, the CDR3 reads TGTGCCAGCAGGGAGGAGGCTAGCGTTGAATACGAGCAGTACTTC. Its protein product is CASREEASVEYEQYF. Using reference TRBV7-6 and TRBJ2-7 for the parts outside the CDR3, the full variable domain is GAGVSQSPRYKVTKRGQDVALRCDPISGHVSLYWYRQALGQGPEFLTYFNYEAQQDKSGLPNDRFSAERPEGSISTLTIQRTEQRDSAMYRCASREEASVEYEQYFGPGTRLTVT.